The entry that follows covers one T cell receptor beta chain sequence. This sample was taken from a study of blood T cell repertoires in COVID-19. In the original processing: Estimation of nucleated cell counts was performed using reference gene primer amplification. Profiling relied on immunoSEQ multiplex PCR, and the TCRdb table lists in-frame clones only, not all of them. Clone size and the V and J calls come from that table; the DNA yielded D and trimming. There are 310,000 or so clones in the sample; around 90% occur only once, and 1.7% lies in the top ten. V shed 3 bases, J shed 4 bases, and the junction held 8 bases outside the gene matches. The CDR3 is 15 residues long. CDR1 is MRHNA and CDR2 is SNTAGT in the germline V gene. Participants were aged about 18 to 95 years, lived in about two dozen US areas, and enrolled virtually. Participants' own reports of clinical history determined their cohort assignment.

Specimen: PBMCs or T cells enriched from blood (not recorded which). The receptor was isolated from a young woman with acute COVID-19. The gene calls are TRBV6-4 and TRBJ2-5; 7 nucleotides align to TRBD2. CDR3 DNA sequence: TGTGCCAGCAGTGAGGGCACGGGGGGACCAGAGACCCAGTACTTC. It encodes CASSEGTGGPETQYF.